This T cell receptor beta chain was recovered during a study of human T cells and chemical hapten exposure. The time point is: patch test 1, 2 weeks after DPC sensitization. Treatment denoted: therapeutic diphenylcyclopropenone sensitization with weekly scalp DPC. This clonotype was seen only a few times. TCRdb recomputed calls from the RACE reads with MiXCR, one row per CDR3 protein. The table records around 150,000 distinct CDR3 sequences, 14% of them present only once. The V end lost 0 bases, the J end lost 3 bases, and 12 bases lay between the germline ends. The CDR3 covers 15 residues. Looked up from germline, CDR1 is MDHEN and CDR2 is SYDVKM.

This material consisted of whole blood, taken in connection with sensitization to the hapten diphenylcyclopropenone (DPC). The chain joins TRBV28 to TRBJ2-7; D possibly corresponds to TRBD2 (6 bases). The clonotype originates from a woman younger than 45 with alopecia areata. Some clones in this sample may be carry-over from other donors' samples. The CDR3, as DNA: TGTGCCAGCAGTTTATGGGGGGGACGGATCTACGAGCAGTACTTC. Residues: CASSLWGGRIYEQYF.